The 2 T cell receptor beta chains in this list originate from one sample, sequenced in a study of lymphopenia after photon versus proton radiotherapy. Some clones are missing from TCRdb's copy, which holds only in-frame ones; the method was immunoSEQ multiplex PCR. This sample carries about 50,000 clones, under 95% of them seen once, and the ten largest clones take approximately 19%. This specimen consisted of peripheral blood, obtained from a patient treated with photon-based radiotherapy. Source of these receptors: a woman in her thirties or forties with cholangiocarcinoma.

The CDR3 coding sequence is TGCGCCAGCAGCTCGCCACCATACGAGCAGTACTTC. As protein: CASSSPPYEQYF. The chain joins TRBV5-1 to TRBJ2-7; D unclear. Germline V CDR1 and CDR2: SGHRS, YFSETQ. The CDR3 loop spans 12 amino acids. Trimming removed 3 bases from V and 4 bases from J, with 8 bases in between.

The genes are TRBV18 and TRBJ2-7; 13 bases agree with TRBD2. This CDR3 spans 19 amino acids. Trimming removed 4 bases from V and 0 bases from J; junction bases left unmatched: 12. Germline CDR1 and CDR2: KGHSH and LQKENI. Here the CDR3 reads CASSLTGTSGVSSSYEQYF. The CDR3 nucleotides are TGTGCCAGCTCACTAACCGGGACTAGCGGGGTCTCTAGCTCCTACGAGCAGTACTTC.